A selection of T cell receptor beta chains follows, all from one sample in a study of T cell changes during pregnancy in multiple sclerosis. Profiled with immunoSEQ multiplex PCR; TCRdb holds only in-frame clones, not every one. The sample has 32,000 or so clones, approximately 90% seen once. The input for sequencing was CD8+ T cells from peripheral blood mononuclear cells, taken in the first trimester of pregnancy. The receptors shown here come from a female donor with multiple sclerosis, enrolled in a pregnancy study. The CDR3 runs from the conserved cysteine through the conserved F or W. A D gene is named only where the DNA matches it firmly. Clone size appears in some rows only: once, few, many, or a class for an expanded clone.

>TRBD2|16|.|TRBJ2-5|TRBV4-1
CASSLTSGRPQETQYF
TGCGCCAGCAGCCTGACTAGCGGGAGGCCCCAAGAGACCCAGTACTTC
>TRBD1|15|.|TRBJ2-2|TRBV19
CASRSGQGFSGELFF
TGTGCCAGTAGATCGGGACAGGGTTTCTCCGGGGAGCTGTTTTTT
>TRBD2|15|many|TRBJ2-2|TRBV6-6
CASSLREASSGELFF
TGTGCCAGCAGTTTGCGGGAGGCCTCCTCCGGGGAGCTGTTTTTT
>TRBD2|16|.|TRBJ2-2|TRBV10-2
CASSEVTSGMLGELFF
TGCGCCAGCAGTGAGGTTACTAGCGGGATGTTGGGGGAGCTGTTTTTT
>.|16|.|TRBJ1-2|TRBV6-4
CASSEFLGSFGDGYTF
TGTGCCAGCAGTGAATTCTTAGGTTCCTTTGGAGATGGCTACACCTTC
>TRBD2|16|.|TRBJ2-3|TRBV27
CASSFLASGSTDTQYF
TGTGCCAGCAGTTTCTTGGCTAGCGGGAGCACAGATACGCAGTATTTT
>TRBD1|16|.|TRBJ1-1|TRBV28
CASSRPGTELNTEAFF
TGTGCCAGCAGCCGCCCTGGGACAGAGTTGAACACTGAAGCTTTCTTT
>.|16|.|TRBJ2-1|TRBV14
CASSQGTGLALNEQFF
TGTGCCAGCAGCCAAGGTACAGGGCTAGCCCTCAATGAGCAGTTCTTC
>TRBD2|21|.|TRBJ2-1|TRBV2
CASRGPGLAGEGQGSYNEQFF
TGTGCCAGCAGGGGTCCGGGACTAGCGGGAGAGGGTCAAGGCTCCTACAATGAGCAGTTCTTC
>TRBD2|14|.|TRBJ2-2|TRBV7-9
CASVAGGPDGELFF
TGTGCCAGCGTAGCGGGAGGGCCGGACGGGGAGCTGTTTTTT
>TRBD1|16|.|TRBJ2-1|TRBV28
CASSPPQGEVFNEQFF
TGTGCCAGCAGCCCCCCCCAGGGGGAAGTATTCAATGAGCAGTTCTTC
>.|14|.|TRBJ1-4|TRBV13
CASRRGQHNEKLFF
TGTGCCAGCAGACGCGGGCAGCATAATGAAAAACTGTTTTTT
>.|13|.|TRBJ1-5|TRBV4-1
CASRGDSNQPQHF
TGCGCCAGCAGAGGGGATAGCAATCAGCCCCAGCATTTT
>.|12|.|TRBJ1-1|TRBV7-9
CASSSYRYQAFF
TGTGCCAGCAGTTCATACAGGTATCAGGCTTTCTTT
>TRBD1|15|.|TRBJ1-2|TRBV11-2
CASSLGQGAEDGYTF
TGTGCCAGCAGCTTAGGACAGGGGGCGGAGGATGGCTACACCTTC
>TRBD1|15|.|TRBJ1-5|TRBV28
CASSFWTGGNQPQHF
TGTGCCAGCAGTTTTTGGACAGGGGGGAATCAGCCCCAGCATTTT
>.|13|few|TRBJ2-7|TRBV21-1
CASSKGQGTEQYF
TGTGCCAGCAGCAAGGGGCAGGGGACCGAGCAGTACTTC
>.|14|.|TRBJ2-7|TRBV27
CASSLIEGDYEQYF
TGTGCCAGCAGTTTAATAGAGGGTGACTACGAGCAGTACTTC
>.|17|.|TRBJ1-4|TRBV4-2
CASSQGCRVCREQKLFF
TGTGCCAGCAGCCAAGGATGCAGGGTCTGCAGGGAACAAAAACTGTTTTTT
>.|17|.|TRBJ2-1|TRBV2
CASSLSFTGHSYNEQFF
TGTGCCAGCAGTTTGTCCTTCACTGGGCACTCCTACAATGAGCAGTTCTTC
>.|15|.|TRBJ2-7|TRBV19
CASSTDSGSSYEQYF
TGTGCCAGTAGTACTGATAGCGGATCTTCCTACGAGCAGTACTTC
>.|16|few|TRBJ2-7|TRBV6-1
CASSADDGSGGYEQYF
TGTGCCAGCAGTGCAGATGACGGGAGTGGCGGGTACGAGCAGTACTTC